Presented here are 23 T cell receptor beta chains from one specimen sequenced in a study of blood T cell repertoires in COVID-19 (dated by TCRdb to between 2020 and 2021). The library was made by the immunoSEQ multiplex PCR assay. The table comes from immuneACCESS by way of TCRdb, which keeps in-frame sequences with V and J called. Part of the clones is missing from these tables; in studies checked, under half for an unresolved V gene and the rest for unknown reasons. For this sample there are 210,000 or so clones; 75% to 85% appear just once. 6% to 7.5% of the sample comes from the top ten. Sequencing input: PBMCs or T cells enriched from blood (not recorded which). The receptors originated from a woman aged 40 to 49 with acute COVID-19.

V gene TRBV2 combines with J gene TRBJ2-3, with D maybe TRBD2 (7 bases). Germline V gives CDR1 SNHLY, CDR2 FYNNEI. This CDR3 has 14 amino acids. V lost 4 bases, J lost 6 bases, and 14 bases lay in between. CDR3 sequence (DNA): TGTGCCAGCAGTGCCGGGGGGCCGTCGGATACGCAGTATTTT. The encoded protein is CASSAGGPSDTQYF.

The chain uses TRBV18 and TRBJ2-4, with 9 positions matching TRBD1. From germline, CDR1 is KGHSH and CDR2 LQKENI. J lost 2 bases, V lost 5 bases, and 10 bases had no gene match. The CDR3 is made up of 17 amino acids. The CDR3 loop is CASSFTGTGLSKNIQYF. The DNA for the CDR3 is TGTGCCAGCTCATTCACCGGGACAGGGCTTTCCAAAAACATTCAGTACTTC.

The DNA of the CDR3 is TGTGCCAGCAGTCCCCCTATGAACACTGAAGCTTTCTTT. It yields the protein CASSPPMNTEAFF. The chain recombines TRBV6-6 with TRBJ1-1; unclear D gene. V was pared by 5 bases and J by 0 bases, with 7 bases between. The germline V gene encodes CDR1 MNHNY and CDR2 SVGAGI (reference sequence). The CDR3 totals 13 residues.

This sequence joins TRBV27 and TRBJ1-2; weak D call: TRBD1 (5 bases). CDR3 length: 11 amino acids. V dropped 4 bases and J dropped 7 bases, with 7 bases sitting between them. Germline V gene sequence: CDR1 MNHEY, CDR2 SMNVEV (reference sequence). As DNA, the CDR3 is TGTGCCAGCAGTTCCGGGGGTGGCTACACCTTC. It specifies CASSSGGGYTF.

J is TRBJ1-1 and V is TRBV19; 8 positions match TRBD1. Germline values: CDR1 LNHDA, CDR2 SQIVND (reference sequence). Germline trimming cut 6 bases from V and 5 bases from J; bases unmatched to any gene: 5. The CDR3 contains 13 residues. The CDR3 DNA reads TGTGCCAGTAGGACGACAGGGGTGACTGAAGCTTTCTTT. This gives the protein CASRTTGVTEAFF.

This clone was picked up a small number of times. The chain has TRBV7-3 and TRBJ1-2; D gene uncertain. This CDR3 has 15 residues. Germline V CDR1 and CDR2: SGHTA, FQGTGA. V lost 5 bases to trimming and J lost 3 bases, with 16 bases between them. The CDR3 nucleotides are TGTGCCAGCAGCCCGCTCGGTGGCGGTGACTATGGCTACACCTTC. Its protein product is CASSPLGGGDYGYTF.

The V call is TRBV28, the J call TRBJ2-7; 12 nucleotides agree with TRBD2. With V trimmed by 3 bases and J by 13 bases, 7 bases remained unmatched. The CDR3 contains 13 residues. Germline V gene lookup returns CDR1 MDHEN and CDR2 SYDVKM. This chain's CDR3 is CASSFASGGAQYF. The CDR3 DNA reads TGTGCCAGCAGTTTCGCTAGCGGGGGGGCCCAATACTTC.

V gene TRBV5-4 combines with J gene TRBJ2-2, with D possibly being TRBD2 (6 bases). Trimming cost V 5 bases and J 4 bases, with 15 bases left between them. CDR3 length: 15 residues. The germline CDR1 and CDR2 sequences are SGHNT and YYREEE (reference sequence). The DNA of the CDR3 is TGTGCCAGCAGTTTGCCGGGAGTAGGCACCGGGGAGCTGTTTTTT. Protein: CASSLPGVGTGELFF.

This clone has only a few counts. At the DNA level, this CDR3 is encoded by other sequences in the same sample as well. The rearrangement links TRBV27 to TRBJ1-2; weak D call: TRBD1 (6 bases). Deletions cut 4 bases from V and 8 bases from J, with 11 bases between. The CDR3 spans 12 residues. Germline CDR1 is MNHEY and CDR2 is SMNVEV (reference sequence). The CDR3 DNA reads as TGTGCCAGCAGTTCCCAGGGGCGAGGCTACACCTTC. As protein: CASSSQGRGYTF.

This clone occurred a few times. The chain joins TRBV29-1 to TRBJ2-2; possibly TRBD2 for D (5 bases). Germline V gene data show CDR1 as SQVTM and CDR2 as ANQGSEA. The ends were cut back, 7 bases at V and 6 bases at J, with 15 bases in the middle. The CDR3 runs to 13 residues. CDR3 nucleotide sequence: TGCAGCGCGTCGGGGATGTTATCCGGGGAGCTGTTTTTT. This gives the protein CSASGMLSGELFF.

This clone showed up just once. The chain has TRBV13 and TRBJ1-1; D might be TRBD1 (6 bases). Germline-derived CDR1 and CDR2 are PRHDT and FYEKMQ (reference sequence). Trimming left V 1 base short and J 1 base short, with 16 bases between. The CDR3 runs 17 residues. The CDR3 spells CASSLVRTVGRNTEAFF. The CDR3 coding sequence is TGTGCCAGCAGCTTAGTCCGGACAGTTGGGAGGAACACTGAAGCTTTCTTT.

This clone showed up just once. This chain uses TRBV5-1 with TRBJ2-2; 10 positions match TRBD1. The CDR3 contains 16 residues. With V trimmed by 5 bases and J by 4 bases, 8 bases remained unmatched. Germline-derived CDR1 and CDR2 are SGHRS and YFSETQ. The CDR3 bases are TGCGCCAGCAGGCTAGGCGGGACAGGGGTCACCGGGGAGCTGTTTTTT. Protein sequence: CASRLGGTGVTGELFF.

The gene calls are TRBV28 and TRBJ1-2; TRBD1 agrees at 8 bases. J gave up 3 bases and V 5 bases, and 5 bases lay outside the gene matches. The CDR3 totals 14 residues. Germline V gene lookup returns CDR1 MDHEN and CDR2 SYDVKM. CDR3 bases: TGTGCCAGCAGTACCCGGACAGGGTACTATGGCTACACCTTC. It codes for CASSTRTGYYGYTF.

The V gene is TRBV19, the J gene TRBJ2-3; a weak D match, TRBD2 (6 bases). Looked up from germline, CDR1 is LNHDA and CDR2 is SQIVND (reference sequence). V was trimmed by 1 base and J by 3 bases, leaving 11 bases between them. The CDR3 sequence is 15 residues long. Written as DNA, the CDR3 is TGTGCCAGTAGTATAGGGAGTCGGGGGACAGATACGCAGTATTTT. The encoded protein is CASSIGSRGTDTQYF. The complete variable domain, with remaining parts taken from reference TRBV19 and TRBJ2-3, reads DGGITQSPKYLFRKEGQNVTLSCEQNLNHDAMYWYRQDPGQGLRLIYYSQIVNDFQKGDIAEGYSVSREKKESFPLTVTSAQKNPTAFYLCASSIGSRGTDTQYFGPGTRLTVL.

The chain has TRBV7-2 and TRBJ2-1; D unresolved. The CDR3 contains 14 residues. Trimming stripped 1 base from V and 15 bases from J, with 19 bases between. Germline assignment: CDR1 SGHTA and CDR2 FQGNSA. In nucleotides, the CDR3 is TGTGCCAGCAGCTTAGTTCCCGGCGACTGGCAACGGTTCTTC. Its translation is CASSLVPGDWQRFF.

The V and J genes are TRBV3-1 (or the pseudogene TRBV3-2) and TRBJ1-1, with 8 bases that match TRBD1. CDR3 size: 14 residues. Germline V lookup: CDR1 LGHDT, CDR2 YNNKEL (reference sequence). With V trimmed by 4 bases and J by 6 bases, 7 bases remained unmatched. The CDR3 nucleotides are TGTGCCAGCAGCCCCTGGACAGGGCAGTCTGAAGCTTTCTTT. The encoded protein is CASSPWTGQSEAFF.

The chain couples TRBV2 to TRBJ2-7; 7 bases map to TRBD2. Germline V gene data show CDR1 as SNHLY and CDR2 as FYNNEI. The CDR3 totals 14 residues. Trimming at V came to 6 bases and at J to 0 bases, leaving 5 bases not matched to a gene. CDR3 residues: CASRVERDSYEQYF. The DNA of the CDR3 is TGTGCCAGCAGGGTAGAGCGGGACTCCTACGAGCAGTACTTC.

The chain joins TRBV11-3 to TRBJ2-1; D is possibly TRBD2 (5 bases). V shed 4 bases and J shed 7 bases, with 8 bases lying between them. This CDR3 contains 12 residues. Germline V gives CDR1 SGHNT, CDR2 YENEEA. Here the CDR3 reads CASSSWENEQFF. Written as DNA, the CDR3 is TGTGCCAGCAGCTCTTGGGAGAATGAGCAGTTCTTC.

The chain employs TRBV9 and TRBJ2-2; 9 bases fit TRBD1. Germline lookup yields CDR1 SGDLS and CDR2 YYNGEE. The CDR3 runs 18 residues. J lost 3 bases, V lost 0 bases, and 9 bases had no gene match. The CDR3 DNA follows: TGTGCCAGCAGCGTAGATGTTCCAGGACAGGGGTACACCGGGGAGCTGTTTTTT. Translated, it gives CASSVDVPGQGYTGELFF.

V is TRBV6-2 or TRBV6-3 and J is TRBJ2-7; TRBD1 agrees at 7 bases. Trimming cost V 5 bases and J 0 bases; bases outside gene matches: 4. There are 14 residues in the CDR3. Germline CDR1 and CDR2: MNHEY and SVGEGT. The CDR3 sequence is CASSRGQSSYEQYF. DNA for the CDR3: TGTGCCAGCAGTCGGGGACAGAGCTCCTACGAGCAGTACTTC.

The V and J genes are TRBV24-1 and TRBJ1-5; no clear D. The CDR3 covers 14 residues. V lost 0 bases, J lost 6 bases, and 8 bases lay in between. CDR1 is KGHDR, CDR2 SFDVKD, per germline. The DNA for the CDR3 is TGTGCCACCAGTGATTTGCCCGGGTTTCAGCCCCAGCATTTT. It yields the protein CATSDLPGFQPQHF.

This chain uses TRBV28 with TRBJ1-2, with D unclear. Looked up from germline, CDR1 is MDHEN and CDR2 is SYDVKM. The ends were cut back, 2 bases at V and 6 bases at J, with 7 bases in the middle. This CDR3 region has 12 residues. The CDR3 DNA sequence: TGTGCCAGCAGTTTAGAGGGTAATGGCTACACCTTC. Its translation: CASSLEGNGYTF.

This chain links TRBV19 with TRBJ2-3; 14 bases align to TRBD2. Germline V gene sequence: CDR1 LNHDA, CDR2 SQIVND (reference sequence). This CDR3 contains 19 residues. Losses at the gene ends were 2 bases for V and 7 bases for J; bases not matched to a gene: 14. CDR3: CASSIRSGTSGGPDYTQYF. The CDR3 DNA sequence: TGTGCCAGTAGTATACGCTCCGGGACTAGCGGGGGACCCGATTATACGCAGTATTTT.